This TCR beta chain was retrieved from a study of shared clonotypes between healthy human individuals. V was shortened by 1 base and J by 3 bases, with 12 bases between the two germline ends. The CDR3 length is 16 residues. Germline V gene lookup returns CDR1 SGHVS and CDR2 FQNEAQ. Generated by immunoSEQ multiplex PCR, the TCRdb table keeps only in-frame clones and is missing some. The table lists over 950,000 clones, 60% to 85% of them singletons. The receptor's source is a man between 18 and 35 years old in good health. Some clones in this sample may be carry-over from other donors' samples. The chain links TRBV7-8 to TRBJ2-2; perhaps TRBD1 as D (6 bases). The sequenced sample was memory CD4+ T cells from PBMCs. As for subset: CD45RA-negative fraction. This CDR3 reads CASSLDRRGHTGELFF. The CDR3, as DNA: TGTGCCAGCAGCTTAGATCGCAGGGGCCACACCGGGGAGCTGTTTTTT.